This T cell receptor beta chain was observed in a study of cytomegalovirus exposure and HLA in healthy donors. The wider study: As an earlier analysis found, about 190 million T cells yielded 95 million to 130 million unique TCR beta sequences. Inside one of the first data releases sat roughly 80 million unique TCRs taken from HLA-typed donors. General observations from the study: In vitro checks showed that a few CMV-associated chains really do target CMV antigens. Most CMV-associated TCR beta chains appeared HLA-restricted in a later analysis.

CDR3 size: 13 residues. Germline V lookup: CDR1 SQVTM, CDR2 ANQGSEA. V was shortened by 4 bases and J by 8 bases, with 15 bases between the two germline ends. As to this clone: Antigen: not known.

The PCR contained 60 Vbeta and 13 Jbeta primers. Sequencing was performed with immunoSEQ multiplex PCR; in TCRdb, only in-frame clones are kept and a portion is missing. The repertoire consists of about 160,000 clones, with around 72% occurring once and the leading ten covering around 2.4%. This clonotype originated in a female donor in good health and CMV-seronegative. The sample consisted of PBMCs. The chain employs TRBV29-1 and TRBJ2-4, with TRBD1 as a possible D gene (5 bases). The CDR3 loop reads CSVAAGAGDIQYF. In nucleotides, the CDR3 is TGCAGCGTTGCAGCTGGGGCAGGAGACATTCAGTACTTC.